The clone carrying this T cell receptor beta chain has just one count. Antigen: not known. Using immunoSEQ multiplex PCR, the repertoire was profiled, and TCRdb retains in-frame clones only, with some absent. The data contain about 160,000 clones, around 94% of them seen just once; the ten biggest clones take up more than 0.8%. CDR1 is MNHEY, CDR2 SVGEGT, per germline. This CDR3 is 15 amino acids long. Trimming removed 2 bases from V and 5 bases from J, with 10 bases in between. The sample comes from a study of T cell responses to AZD1222 COVID-19 vaccine. General study results and limits: Clonal diversity may have been underestimated in mostly white British donors.

The sequenced sample was peripheral blood, obtained on day 0 of AZD1222 vaccination. The receptor was derived from an adult in good health. The chain couples TRBV6-2 or TRBV6-3 to TRBJ1-6; D is undetermined. The CDR3 protein is CASSYRRPNNSPLHF. The DNA for the CDR3 is TGTGCCAGCAGTTACAGACGCCCTAATAATTCACCCCTCCACTTT.